This T cell receptor (beta chain) was profiled in a study of tumor and adjacent non-tumor tissue in lung cancer. Study-wide background: On average, productive TCRbeta reads reached about 4.17 million per sample. Study-wide results and caveats: Tumor repertoires had a smaller top 100 clone share than normal lung. TCR diversity was significantly greater in tumor than normal lung tissue.

RNA was extracted from bulk tissue without any cell sorting. Distant lung tissue was collected more than 3 cm away from the tumor edge. Comments on this clonotype: What it recognizes is unknown. One end of the junction varies from germline; a read error may be responsible.

Per germline, CDR1 SGHAT and CDR2 FQNNGV. CDR3 length equals 13 residues. Three rounds of nested PCR, following a modified ARM-PCR protocol, produced the TCRbeta library. TCRdb re-derived calls from the multiplex PCR reads in MiXCR, one entry per CDR3 protein. The sample holds over 80,000 distinct CDR3 sequences, 80% seen once. The sequence was collected from a man aged 55 to 69 with small cell lung cancer. The chain couples TRBV11-2 to TRBJ2-1; D remains unclear. The specimen was distant non-tumor lung tissue. CDR3 region: CASSIEAARLKIF. DNA of the CDR3: TGTGCCAGCAGTATAGAGGCGGCGCGCCTAAAGATCTTC.